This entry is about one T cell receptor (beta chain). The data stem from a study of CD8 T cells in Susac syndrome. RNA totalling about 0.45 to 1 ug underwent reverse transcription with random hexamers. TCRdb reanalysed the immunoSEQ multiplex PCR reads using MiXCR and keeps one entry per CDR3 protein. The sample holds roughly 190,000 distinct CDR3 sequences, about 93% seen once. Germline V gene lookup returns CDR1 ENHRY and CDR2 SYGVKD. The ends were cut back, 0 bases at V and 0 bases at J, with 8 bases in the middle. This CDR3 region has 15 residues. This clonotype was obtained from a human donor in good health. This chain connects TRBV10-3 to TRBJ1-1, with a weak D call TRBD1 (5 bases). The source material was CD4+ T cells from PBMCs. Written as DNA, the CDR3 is TGTGCCATCAGTGAGTCGGGGCAATTGAACACTGAAGCTTTCTTT. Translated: CAISESGQLNTEAFF.